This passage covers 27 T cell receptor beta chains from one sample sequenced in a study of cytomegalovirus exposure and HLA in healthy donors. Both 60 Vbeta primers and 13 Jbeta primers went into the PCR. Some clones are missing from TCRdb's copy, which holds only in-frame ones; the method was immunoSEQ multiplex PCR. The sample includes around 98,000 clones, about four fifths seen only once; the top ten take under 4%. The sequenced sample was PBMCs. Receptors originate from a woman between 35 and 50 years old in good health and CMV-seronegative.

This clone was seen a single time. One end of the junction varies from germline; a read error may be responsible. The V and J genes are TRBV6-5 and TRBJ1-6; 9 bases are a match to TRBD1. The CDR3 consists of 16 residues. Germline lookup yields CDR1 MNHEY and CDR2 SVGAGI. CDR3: CASSYAPGQGNSSLHF. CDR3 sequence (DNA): TGTGCCAGCAGTTACGCTCCGGGACAGGGTAATTCATCCCTCCACTTT.

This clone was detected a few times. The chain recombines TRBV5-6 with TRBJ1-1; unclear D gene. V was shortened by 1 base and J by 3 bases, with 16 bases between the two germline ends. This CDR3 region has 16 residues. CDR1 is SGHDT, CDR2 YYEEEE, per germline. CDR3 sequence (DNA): TGTGCCAGCAGCTTGCCGTTGGCGGGGTCGGACACTGAAGCTTTCTTT. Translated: CASSLPLAGSDTEAFF.

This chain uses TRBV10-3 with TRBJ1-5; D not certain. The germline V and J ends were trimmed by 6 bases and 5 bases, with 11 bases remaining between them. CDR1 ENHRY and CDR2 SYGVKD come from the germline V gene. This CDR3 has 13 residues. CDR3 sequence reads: CAISNYIDQPQHF. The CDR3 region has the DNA TGTGCCATCAGCAACTATATAGATCAGCCCCAGCATTTT.

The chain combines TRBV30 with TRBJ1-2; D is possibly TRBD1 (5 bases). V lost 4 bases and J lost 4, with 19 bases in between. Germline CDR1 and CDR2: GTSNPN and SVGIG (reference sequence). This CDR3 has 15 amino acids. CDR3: CAWIPRPARAYGYTF. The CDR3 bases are TGTGCCTGGATCCCACGCCCCGCCAGGGCCTATGGCTACACCTTC.

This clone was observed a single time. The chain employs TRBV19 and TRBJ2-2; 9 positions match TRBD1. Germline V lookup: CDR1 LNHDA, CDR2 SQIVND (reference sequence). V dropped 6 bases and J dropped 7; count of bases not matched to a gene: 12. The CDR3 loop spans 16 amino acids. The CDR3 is CASRRMGQGSLGELFF. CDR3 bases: TGTGCCAGTAGGAGGATGGGACAGGGAAGTCTCGGGGAGCTGTTTTTT. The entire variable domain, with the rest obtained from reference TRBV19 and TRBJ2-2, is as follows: DGGITQSPKYLFRKEGQNVTLSCEQNLNHDAMYWYRQDPGQGLRLIYYSQIVNDFQKGDIAEGYSVSREKKESFPLTVTSAQKNPTAFYLCASRRMGQGSLGELFFGEGSRLTVL.

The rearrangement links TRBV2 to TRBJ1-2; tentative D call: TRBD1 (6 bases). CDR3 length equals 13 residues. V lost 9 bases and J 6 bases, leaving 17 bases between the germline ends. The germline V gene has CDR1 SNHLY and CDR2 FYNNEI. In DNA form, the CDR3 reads TGTGCCAGTGGGGACACCCTGGGGGATGGCTACACCTTC. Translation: CASGDTLGDGYTF.

The CDR3, as DNA: TGTGCCAGCAGCTTAGGGGTGGAGGGGCTGACGTATTTT. This sequence encodes CASSLGVEGLTYF. The chain recombines TRBV7-3 with TRBJ2-3; perhaps TRBD2 as D (6 bases). CDR1 and CDR2 (germline): SGHTA, FQGTGA. This CDR3 spans 13 amino acids. V was trimmed by 2 bases and J by 14 bases, leaving 17 bases between them.

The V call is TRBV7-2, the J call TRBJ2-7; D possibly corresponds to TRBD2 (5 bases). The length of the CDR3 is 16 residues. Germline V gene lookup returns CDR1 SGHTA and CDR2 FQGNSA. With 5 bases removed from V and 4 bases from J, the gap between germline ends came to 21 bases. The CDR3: CASSQFIQPGTYEQYF. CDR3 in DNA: TGTGCCAGCAGCCAGTTTATCCAGCCGGGAACATACGAGCAGTACTTC. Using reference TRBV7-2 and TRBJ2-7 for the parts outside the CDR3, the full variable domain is GAGVSQSPSNKVTEKGKDVELRCDPISGHTALYWYRQSLGQGLEFLIYFQGNSAPDKSGLPSDRFSAERTGGSVSTLTIQRTQQEDSAVYLCASSQFIQPGTYEQYFGPGTRLTVT.

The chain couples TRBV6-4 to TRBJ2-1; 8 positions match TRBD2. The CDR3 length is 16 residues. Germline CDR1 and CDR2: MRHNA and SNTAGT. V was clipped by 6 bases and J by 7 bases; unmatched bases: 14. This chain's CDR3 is CASSASAGEGSNEQFF. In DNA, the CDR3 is TGTGCCAGCAGCGCCTCAGCGGGGGAAGGGAGTAATGAGCAGTTCTTC.

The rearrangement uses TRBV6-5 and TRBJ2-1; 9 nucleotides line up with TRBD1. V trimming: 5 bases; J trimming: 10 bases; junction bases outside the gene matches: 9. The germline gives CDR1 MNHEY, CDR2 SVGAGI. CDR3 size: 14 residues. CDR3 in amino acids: CASSTPQGAREQFF. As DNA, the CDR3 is TGTGCCAGCAGTACTCCACAGGGGGCACGGGAGCAGTTCTTC.

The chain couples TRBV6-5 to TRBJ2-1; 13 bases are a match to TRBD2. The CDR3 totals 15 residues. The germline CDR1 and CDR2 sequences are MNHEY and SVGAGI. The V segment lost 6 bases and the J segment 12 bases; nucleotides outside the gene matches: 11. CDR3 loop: CASSRGTSGVWRQFF. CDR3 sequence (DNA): TGTGCCAGCAGCCGCGGGACTAGCGGGGTTTGGAGGCAGTTCTTC.

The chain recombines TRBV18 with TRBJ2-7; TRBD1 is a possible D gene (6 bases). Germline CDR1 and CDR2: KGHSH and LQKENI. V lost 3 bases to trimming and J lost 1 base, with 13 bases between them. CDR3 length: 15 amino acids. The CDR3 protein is CASSPGTQGSYEQYF. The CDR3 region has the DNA TGTGCCAGCTCACCGGGGACACAAGGTTCCTACGAGCAGTACTTC.

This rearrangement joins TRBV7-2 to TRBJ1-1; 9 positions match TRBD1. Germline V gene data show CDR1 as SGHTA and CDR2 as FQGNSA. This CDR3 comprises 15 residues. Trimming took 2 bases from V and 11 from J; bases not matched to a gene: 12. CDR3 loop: CASSLRGPGTGYAFF. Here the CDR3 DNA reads TGTGCCAGCAGCTTAAGGGGCCCCGGGACAGGGTATGCTTTCTTT.

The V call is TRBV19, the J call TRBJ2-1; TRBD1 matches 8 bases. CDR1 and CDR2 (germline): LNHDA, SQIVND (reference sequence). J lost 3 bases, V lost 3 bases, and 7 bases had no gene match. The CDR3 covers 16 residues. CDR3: CASSIDRQGIYNEQFF. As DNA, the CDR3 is TGTGCCAGTAGTATTGATCGACAGGGGATCTACAATGAGCAGTTCTTC.

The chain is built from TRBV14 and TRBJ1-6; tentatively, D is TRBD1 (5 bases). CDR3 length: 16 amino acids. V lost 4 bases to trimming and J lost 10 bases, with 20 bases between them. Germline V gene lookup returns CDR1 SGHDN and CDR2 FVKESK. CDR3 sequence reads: CASSRAMGGLRSPLHF. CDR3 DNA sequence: TGTGCCAGCAGCCGCGCCATGGGGGGTTTGAGGTCACCCCTCCACTTT.

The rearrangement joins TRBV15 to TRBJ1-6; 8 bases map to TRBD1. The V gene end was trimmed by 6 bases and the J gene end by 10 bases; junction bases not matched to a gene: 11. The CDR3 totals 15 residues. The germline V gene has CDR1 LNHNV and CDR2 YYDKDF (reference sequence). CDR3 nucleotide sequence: TGTGCCACCAGGTCATCGAACAGGGGGGCCTCACCCCTCCACTTT. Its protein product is CATRSSNRGASPLHF.

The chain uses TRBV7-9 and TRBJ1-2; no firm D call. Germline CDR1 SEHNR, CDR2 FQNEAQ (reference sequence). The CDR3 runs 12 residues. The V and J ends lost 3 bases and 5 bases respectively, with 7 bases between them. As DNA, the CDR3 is TGTGCCAGCAGCTTCGAAGCATATGGCTACACCTTC. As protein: CASSFEAYGYTF.

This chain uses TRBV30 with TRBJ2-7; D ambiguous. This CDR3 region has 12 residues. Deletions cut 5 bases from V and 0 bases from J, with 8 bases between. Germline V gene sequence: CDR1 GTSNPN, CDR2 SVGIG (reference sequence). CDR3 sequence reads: CAWRESSYEQYF. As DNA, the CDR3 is TGTGCCTGGCGAGAGAGCTCCTACGAGCAGTACTTC. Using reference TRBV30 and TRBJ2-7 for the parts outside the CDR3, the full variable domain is SQTIHQWPATLVQPVGSPLSLECTVEGTSNPNLYWYRQAAGRGLQLLFYSVGIGQISSEVPQNLSASRPQDRQFILSSKKLLLSDSGFYLCAWRESSYEQYFGPGTRLTVT.

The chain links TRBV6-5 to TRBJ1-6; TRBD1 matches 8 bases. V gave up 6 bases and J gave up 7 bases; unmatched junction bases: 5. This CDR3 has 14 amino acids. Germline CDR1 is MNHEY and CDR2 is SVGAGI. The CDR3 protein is CASRRDRGNSPLHF. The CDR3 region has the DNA TGTGCCAGCAGACGAGACAGGGGCAATTCACCCCTCCACTTT.

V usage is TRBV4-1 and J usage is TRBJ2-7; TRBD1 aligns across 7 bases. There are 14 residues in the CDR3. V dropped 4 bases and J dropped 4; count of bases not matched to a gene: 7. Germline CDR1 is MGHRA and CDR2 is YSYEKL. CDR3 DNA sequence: TGCGCCAGCAGCCCATACAGGGGACCTTACGAGCAGTACTTC. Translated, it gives CASSPYRGPYEQYF.

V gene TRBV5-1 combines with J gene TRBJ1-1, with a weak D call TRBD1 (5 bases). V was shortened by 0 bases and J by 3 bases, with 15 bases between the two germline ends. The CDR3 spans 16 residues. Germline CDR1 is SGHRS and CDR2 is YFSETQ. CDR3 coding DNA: TGCGCCAGCAGCTTGGCCTCATCCGGGGGGGACACTGAAGCTTTCTTT. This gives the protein CASSLASSGGDTEAFF. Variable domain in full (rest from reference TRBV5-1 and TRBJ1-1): KAGVTQTPRYLIKTRGQQVTLSCSPISGHRSVSWYQQTPGQGLQFLFEYFSETQRNKGNFPGRFSGRQFSNSRSEMNVSTLELGDSALYLCASSLASSGGDTEAFFGQGTRLTVV.

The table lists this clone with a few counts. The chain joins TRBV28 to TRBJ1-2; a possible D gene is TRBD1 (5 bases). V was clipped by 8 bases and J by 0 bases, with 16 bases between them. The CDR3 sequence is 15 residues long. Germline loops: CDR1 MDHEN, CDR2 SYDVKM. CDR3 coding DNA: TGTGCCAGCGGGGCATCCTCGACAGCTAACTATGGCTACACCTTC. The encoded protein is CASGASSTANYGYTF.

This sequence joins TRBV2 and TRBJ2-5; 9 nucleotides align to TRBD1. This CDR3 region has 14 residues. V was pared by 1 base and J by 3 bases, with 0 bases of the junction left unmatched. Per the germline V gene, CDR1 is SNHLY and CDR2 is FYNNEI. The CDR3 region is CASSEGTGEETQYF. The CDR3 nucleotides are TGTGCCAGCAGTGAAGGGACAGGGGAAGAGACCCAGTACTTC.

CDR3 bases: TGCGCCAGCAGCTTGGAACAGGGAGGGGACACTGAAGCTTTCTTT. The encoded protein is CASSLEQGGDTEAFF. The chain combines TRBV5-1 with TRBJ1-1, with a weak D call TRBD1 (6 bases). The CDR3 covers 15 residues. V lost 0 bases and J 3 bases, leaving 12 bases between the germline ends. The germline V gene encodes CDR1 SGHRS and CDR2 YFSETQ.

The CDR3 protein is CASSYRGPPPHEQYF. The CDR3, as DNA: TGTGCCAGCAGTTACAGGGGTCCCCCTCCGCACGAGCAGTACTTC. The chain combines TRBV6-8 with TRBJ2-7, with D possibly being TRBD1 (5 bases). The CDR3 has 15 residues. V dropped 2 bases and J dropped 5 bases, with 16 bases sitting between them. CDR1 is MNHGY, CDR2 SAAAGT, per germline.

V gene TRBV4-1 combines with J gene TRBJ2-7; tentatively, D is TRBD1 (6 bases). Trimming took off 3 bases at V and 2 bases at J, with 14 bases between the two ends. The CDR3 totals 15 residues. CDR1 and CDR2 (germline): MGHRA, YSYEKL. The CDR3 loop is CASSQRTTGTYEQYF. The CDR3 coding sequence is TGCGCCAGCAGCCAGAGGACCACAGGGACCTACGAGCAGTACTTC.

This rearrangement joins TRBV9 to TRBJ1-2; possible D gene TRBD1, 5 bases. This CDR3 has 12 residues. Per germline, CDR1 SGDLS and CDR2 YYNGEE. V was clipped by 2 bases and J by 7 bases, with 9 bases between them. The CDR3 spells CASSVSGGGYTF. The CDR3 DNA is TGTGCCAGCAGCGTTTCGGGGGGTGGCTACACCTTC.